What follows are 26 T cell receptor beta chains derived from one specimen sequenced in a study of PD-1 blockade in classical Hodgkin lymphoma. Sequenced by immunoSEQ multiplex PCR; TCRdb stores in-frame clones only, minus some. This sample carries about 92,000 clones, 75% to 85% of them seen once, and the ten largest clones take approximately 15%. Time point: cycle 4 day 1 (C4D1), after 6 weeks of nivolumab. In every patient, relapse followed autologous stem cell transplantation, while exposure to brentuximab vedotin differed. The specimen was peripheral blood mononuclear cells (PBMCs), collected before the fourth cycle of nivolumab. The source of these receptors is a human donor with classical Hodgkin lymphoma.

V usage is TRBV5-1 and J usage is TRBJ2-3; 9 positions match TRBD2. From germline, CDR1 is SGHRS and CDR2 YFSETQ. V was clipped by 1 base and J by 2 bases; unmatched bases: 8. The CDR3 loop spans 17 amino acids. CDR3: CASSLLPQREVTDTQYF. In DNA form, the CDR3 reads TGCGCCAGCAGCTTGTTACCCCAGCGGGAGGTCACAGATACGCAGTATTTT.

This sequence joins TRBV5-1 and TRBJ1-2, with 7 bases fitting TRBD1. There are 13 residues in the CDR3. Per germline, CDR1 SGHRS and CDR2 YFSETQ. Trimming took 3 bases from V and 10 from J; bases not matched to a gene: 9. CDR3 protein: CASSWPSTGSYTF. The CDR3 DNA reads as TGCGCCAGCAGCTGGCCCTCGACAGGGTCCTACACCTTC.

J is TRBJ2-3 and V is TRBV7-2; 8 bases fit TRBD1. V was clipped by 5 bases and J by 2 bases; unmatched bases: 6. The CDR3 sequence is 15 residues long. Germline CDR1 is SGHTA and CDR2 is FQGNSA. The CDR3 DNA sequence: TGTGCCAGCAGCGCCAGGACAGGGTACACAGATACGCAGTATTTT. Translating it yields CASSARTGYTDTQYF.

The chain carries TRBV27 and TRBJ2-3; D perhaps matches TRBD2 (6 bases). Trimming removed 2 bases from V and 0 bases from J, with 15 bases in between. CDR1 is MNHEY, CDR2 SMNVEV, per germline (reference sequence). The CDR3 sequence is 17 residues long. CDR3 amino acids: CASSLGRDGTSTDTQYF. The DNA for the CDR3 is TGTGCCAGCAGTTTAGGGCGGGACGGGACTAGCACAGATACGCAGTATTTT.

The rearrangement joins TRBV7-8 to TRBJ1-4, with unresolved D. The V and J ends lost 2 bases and 5 bases respectively, with 15 bases between them. This CDR3 spans 16 amino acids. Germline V gene sequence: CDR1 SGHVS, CDR2 FQNEAQ. CDR3 bases: TGTGCCAGCAGCTTACCCGCCGGGAAGTCGAATGAAAAACTGTTTTTT. Translated: CASSLPAGKSNEKLFF.

The rearrangement links TRBV5-1 to TRBJ2-7, with D possibly TRBD1 on 6 matching bases. Germline V CDR1 and CDR2: SGHRS, YFSETQ. The CDR3 runs to 9 residues. In DNA, the CDR3 is TGCGCCAGAAAACCGACAGGCGACGTC. Encoded protein: CARKPTGDV.

The rearrangement uses TRBV28 and TRBJ2-7, with D maybe TRBD2 (6 bases). The V end was cut by 5 bases, the J end by 5 bases, with 16 bases between. Germline V gene sequence: CDR1 MDHEN, CDR2 SYDVKM. The CDR3 consists of 14 residues. The CDR3 reads CASSIGGWQNEQYF. As DNA, the CDR3 is TGTGCCAGCAGTATTGGGGGGTGGCAGAACGAGCAGTACTTC.

The chain links TRBV2 to TRBJ1-2; 10 positions match TRBD1. With V trimmed by 5 bases and J by 2 bases, 2 bases remained unmatched. CDR3 length equals 14 residues. The V gene's germline CDR1 is SNHLY and CDR2 FYNNEI. CDR3 region: CASSRQGANYGYTF. Written as DNA, the CDR3 is TGTGCCAGCAGTAGACAGGGGGCGAACTATGGCTACACCTTC.

The V call is TRBV7-9, the J call TRBJ2-5; 11 positions agree with TRBD2. The V gene's germline CDR1 is SEHNR and CDR2 FQNEAQ (reference sequence). This CDR3 has 16 amino acids. The trim removed 5 bases at V and 5 bases at J, leaving 10 bases unmatched. Written as DNA, the CDR3 is TGTGCCAGCAGCCACCCACTAGCGGGAGTGATGGAGACCCAGTACTTC. As protein: CASSHPLAGVMETQYF.

The V call is TRBV9, the J call TRBJ1-1, with no clear D. CDR1 is SGDLS, CDR2 YYNGEE, per germline. This CDR3 contains 14 residues. V lost 0 bases and J lost 1, with 7 bases in between. The CDR3 sequence: CASSVGHGNTEAFF. In nucleotides, the CDR3 is TGTGCCAGCAGCGTAGGACACGGGAACACTGAAGCTTTCTTT.

V and J are TRBV19 and TRBJ1-4, with 7 bases aligning to TRBD1. Trimming took 9 bases from V and 4 from J; bases not matched to a gene: 11. The length of the CDR3 is 15 residues. Germline V gene data show CDR1 as LNHDA and CDR2 as SQIVND (reference sequence). CDR3 residues: CASPVRQGINEKLFF. CDR3 DNA: TGTGCCAGCCCAGTTAGACAGGGAATTAATGAAAAACTGTTTTTT.

The V and J genes are TRBV4-1 and TRBJ1-3; D is uncertain. Germline loops: CDR1 MGHRA, CDR2 YSYEKL. This CDR3 comprises 16 residues. V gave up 4 bases and J gave up 0 bases, with 13 bases separating them. CDR3 bases: TGCGCCAGCAGCCGAGAGGGCGCAACCTCTGGAAACACCATATATTTT. It specifies CASSREGATSGNTIYF.

The J gene is TRBJ2-5, the V gene TRBV15; tentative D call: TRBD2 (5 bases). Trimming stripped 0 bases from V and 3 bases from J, with 14 bases between. The germline V gene encodes CDR1 LNHNV and CDR2 YYDKDF (reference sequence). CDR3 length: 16 amino acids. Here the CDR3 DNA reads TGTGCCACCAGCAGAGATCGAGGAGGTGGGGAAGAGACCCAGTACTTC. Amino acids: CATSRDRGGGEETQYF. Looking up the rest from reference TRBV15 and TRBJ2-5 gives the full variable domain: DAMVIQNPRYQVTQFGKPVTLSCSQTLNHNVMYWYQQKSSQAPKLLFHYYDKDFNNEADTPDNFQSRRPNTSFCFLDIRSPGLGDTAMYLCATSRDRGGGEETQYFGPGTRLLVL.

There are many counts of this clone. The chain joins TRBV9 to TRBJ1-3; the D is unclear. Deletions cut 2 bases from V and 4 bases from J, with 7 bases between. Germline lookup yields CDR1 SGDLS and CDR2 YYNGEE. The CDR3 is made up of 13 amino acids. The CDR3 DNA is TGTGCCAGCAGCGTGAGTGACGGAAACACCATATATTTT. Translated, it gives CASSVSDGNTIYF.

Comments on this clone: The junction differs from germline at one of its ends, possibly a read error. The chain carries TRBV29-1 and TRBJ2-1, with D perhaps TRBD2 (5 bases). Germline lookup yields CDR1 SQVTM and CDR2 ANQGSEA. The CDR3 is made up of 11 amino acids. CDR3: CSGRTSLEHLF. CDR3 DNA: TGCAGCGGCCGAACTAGTTTAGAGCACCTCTTC.

In the case of this clone: A junction boundary mismatches the germline segment, possibly from a read error. The genes are TRBV9 and TRBJ2-7, with D possibly matching TRBD1 (6 bases). The germline V gene has CDR1 SGDLS and CDR2 YYNGEE. The CDR3 totals 14 residues. The CDR3 loop reads CASSVGTAVYQQYF. The DNA of the CDR3 is TGTGCCAGCAGCGTAGGGACAGCTGTCTACCAGCAGTACTTC. Full variable domain (remainder filled in from reference TRBV9 and TRBJ2-7): DSGVTQTPKHLITATGQRVTLRCSPRSGDLSVYWYQQSLDQGLQFLIQYYNGEERAKGNILERFSAQQFPDLHSELNLSSLELGDSALYFCASSVGTAVYQQYFGPGTRLTVT.

This clone came up once. The rearrangement joins TRBV2 to TRBJ1-5, with TRBD1 matching over 8 bases. V shed 8 bases, J shed 3 bases, and the junction held 6 bases outside the gene matches. In germline, CDR1 is SNHLY, CDR2 FYNNEI. The CDR3 runs to 14 residues. CDR3 protein: CASRPGGINQPQHF. The CDR3 DNA reads TGTGCCAGCCGGCCAGGGGGCATCAATCAGCCCCAGCATTTT.

This clone was counted a few times. This rearrangement joins TRBV2 to TRBJ2-3; 10 bases line up with TRBD2. V lost 8 bases and J lost 0; bases outside the gene matches: 14. Germline V gene data show CDR1 as SNHLY and CDR2 as FYNNEI. CDR3 size: 18 residues. The CDR3 protein is CASGLVPTSGTSTDTQYF. The DNA of the CDR3 is TGTGCCAGCGGCCTCGTACCCACTAGCGGGACTAGCACAGATACGCAGTATTTT.

The chain carries TRBV28 and TRBJ1-3, with 10 bases matching TRBD1. Germline assignment: CDR1 MDHEN and CDR2 SYDVKM. The CDR3 contains 16 residues. With V trimmed by 5 bases and J by 1 base, 5 bases remained unmatched. For the CDR3, the DNA is TGTGCCAGCAGTCCACCGGGACAGGGGTCTGGAAACACCATATATTTT. Its translation: CASSPPGQGSGNTIYF.

This chain joins TRBV5-5 and TRBJ2-7, with a weak D call TRBD2 (5 bases). The CDR3 has 13 residues. V was trimmed by 1 base and J by 2 bases, leaving 7 bases between them. Germline V gives CDR1 SGHKS, CDR2 YYEKEE (reference sequence). The CDR3 reads CASSLLLAYEQYF. CDR3 in DNA: TGTGCCAGCAGCTTGTTACTAGCCTACGAGCAGTACTTC.

V gene TRBV18 combines with J gene TRBJ1-3; 7 nucleotides align to TRBD1. There are 13 residues in the CDR3. Germline loops: CDR1 KGHSH, CDR2 LQKENI. V lost 4 bases, J lost 4 bases, and 1 base stayed unmatched. The CDR3 here is CASSLGQGNTIYF. CDR3 nucleotides: TGTGCCAGCTCACTGGGACAGGGAAACACCATATATTTT.

The J gene is TRBJ1-1, the V gene TRBV5-1, with a tentative D call TRBD1 (5 bases). V shed 3 bases and J shed 5 bases, with 14 bases lying between them. Germline V gene sequence: CDR1 SGHRS, CDR2 YFSETQ. The CDR3 spans 14 residues. CDR3 bases: TGCGCCAGCAGCTCTTCCCCAGGGATAACTGAAGCTTTCTTT. Amino acid sequence: CASSSSPGITEAFF.

There are a few counts of this clone. CDR3 sequence reads: CASSLDQVGTEAFF. The CDR3 DNA sequence: TGCGCCAGCAGCTTGGATCAGGTCGGCACTGAAGCTTTCTTT. The chain links TRBV5-1 to TRBJ1-1; no firm D call. There are 14 residues in the CDR3. Germline V lookup: CDR1 SGHRS, CDR2 YFSETQ. The V gene lost 0 bases and the J gene lost 4 bases, with 10 bases spanning the gap.

This clone was detected a few times. The chain uses TRBV4-3 and TRBJ2-2; 11 nucleotides line up with TRBD2. After removal of 1 base from V and 7 bases from J, the junction contained 5 bases not matched to a gene. Germline CDR1 and CDR2: LGHNA and YSLEER. This CDR3 contains 16 residues. CDR3 region: CASSQGTSGRFGELFF. CDR3 in DNA: TGCGCCAGCAGCCAAGGCACTAGCGGGAGATTCGGGGAGCTGTTTTTT.

The J gene is TRBJ2-1, the V gene TRBV7-8, with 7 bases that match TRBD1. The CDR3 has 14 amino acids. The junction had 3 bases not matched to a gene; V was cut back by 3 bases and J by 4 bases. Germline CDR1 and CDR2: SGHVS and FQNEAQ. CDR3 sequence: CASSFRDSYNEQFF. CDR3 coding DNA: TGTGCCAGCAGCTTCCGGGACAGTTACAATGAGCAGTTCTTC.

The CDR3 reads CASAGTEQANEQFF. The CDR3, as DNA: TGTGCCAGCGCGGGGACAGAACAGGCCAATGAGCAGTTCTTC. The rearrangement joins TRBV18 to TRBJ2-1; TRBD1 might be the D (7 bases). This CDR3 has 14 amino acids. CDR1 KGHSH and CDR2 LQKENI come from the germline V gene. With 8 bases removed from V and 6 bases from J, the gap between germline ends came to 17 bases.